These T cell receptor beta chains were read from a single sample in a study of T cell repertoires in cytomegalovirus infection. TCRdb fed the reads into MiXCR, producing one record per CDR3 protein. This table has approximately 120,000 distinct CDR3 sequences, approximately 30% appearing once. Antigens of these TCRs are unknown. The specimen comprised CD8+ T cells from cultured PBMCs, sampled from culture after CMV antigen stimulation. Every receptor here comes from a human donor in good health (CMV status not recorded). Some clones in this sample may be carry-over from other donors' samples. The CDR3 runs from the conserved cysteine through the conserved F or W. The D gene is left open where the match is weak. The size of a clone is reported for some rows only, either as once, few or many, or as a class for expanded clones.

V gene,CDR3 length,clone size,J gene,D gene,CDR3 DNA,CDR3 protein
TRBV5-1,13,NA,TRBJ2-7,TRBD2,TGCGCCAGCAGCTGGGGACTAGCTGGCGAGCAGTACTTC,CASSWGLAGEQYF
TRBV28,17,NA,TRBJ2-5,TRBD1,TGTGCCAGCAGTTTAGGGCTTACAGGGGAACTCGTCGAGACCCAGTACTTC,CASSLGLTGELVETQYF
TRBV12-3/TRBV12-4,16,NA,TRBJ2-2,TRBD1,TGTGCCAGCAGTTTGGGACAGGCATTGAGTACCGGGGAGCTGTTTTTT,CASSLGQALSTGELFF
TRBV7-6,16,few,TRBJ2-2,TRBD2,TGTGCCAGCAGGCTCTCTAGCGGGGAGAACACCGGGGAGCTGTTTTTT,CASRLSSGENTGELFF
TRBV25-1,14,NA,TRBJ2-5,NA,TGTGCCAGCAGCCGGACGGGGTGGGTTGAGACCCAGTACTTC,CASSRTGWVETQYF
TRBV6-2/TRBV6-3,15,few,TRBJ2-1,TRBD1,TGTGCCAGCAGCAAGGACAGGGCCTCCTACAATGAGCAGTTCTTC,CASSKDRASYNEQFF
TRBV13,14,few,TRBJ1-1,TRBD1,TGTGCCAGCAGCTTAGTACCAGGGGGCAGGGAAGCTTTCTTT,CASSLVPGGREAFF
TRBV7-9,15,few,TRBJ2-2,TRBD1,TGTGCCAGCAGCTCCTCGGGACAGGACACCGGGGAGCTGTTTTTT,CASSSSGQDTGELFF
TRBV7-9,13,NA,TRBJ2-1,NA,TGTGCCAGCAGCTTAGGGTCAACAAATGAGCAGTTCTTC,CASSLGSTNEQFF
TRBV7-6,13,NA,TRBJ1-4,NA,TGTGCCAGCAGCATCCGGAGAGGTGAAAAACTGTTTTTT,CASSIRRGEKLFF
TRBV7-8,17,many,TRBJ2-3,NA,TGTGCCAGCAGCCTAACCTCGTTGGGGGGGCCCACAGATACGCAGTATTTT,CASSLTSLGGPTDTQYF
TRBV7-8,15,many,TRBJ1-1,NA,TGTGCCAGCAGCTTAGTCCCCAGGAAGAACACTGAAGCTTTCTTT,CASSLVPRKNTEAFF
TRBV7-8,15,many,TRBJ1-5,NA,TGTGCCAGCAGCTCCGGTGGGGGGGGAAATCAGCCCCAGCATTTT,CASSSGGGGNQPQHF
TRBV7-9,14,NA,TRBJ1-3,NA,TGTGCCAGCAGCTTGACGACAGCTGGAAACACCATATATTTT,CASSLTTAGNTIYF
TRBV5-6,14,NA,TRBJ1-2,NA,TGTGCCAGCAGCTTGGGACAACACGACTATGGCTACACCTTC,CASSLGQHDYGYTF
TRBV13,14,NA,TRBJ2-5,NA,TGTGCCAGCAGCTCAGGGGTCGGACAAGAGACCCAGTACTTC,CASSSGVGQETQYF
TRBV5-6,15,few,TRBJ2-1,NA,TGTGCCAGCAGCTTGGGGGACCCAGAGACGTATGAGCAGTTCTTC,CASSLGDPETYEQFF
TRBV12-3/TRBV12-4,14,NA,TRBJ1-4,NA,TGTGCCAGCAGTTTACAGGTCAGCGGTGAAAAACTGTTTTTT,CASSLQVSGEKLFF
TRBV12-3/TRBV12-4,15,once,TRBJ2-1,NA,TGTGCCAGGAGTTTGTCCGGGGGTAAAAACAATGAGCAGTTCTTC,CARSLSGGKNNEQFF
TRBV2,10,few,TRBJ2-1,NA,TGTGCCAGCACCAACAATGAGCAGTTCTTC,CASTNNEQFF
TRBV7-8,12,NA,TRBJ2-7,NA,TGTGCCAGCAGCACACGCCAGTTGGAGCAGTACTTC,CASSTRQLEQYF
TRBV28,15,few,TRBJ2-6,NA,TGTGCCAGCAGTTTATCCCGGCTTGGGGCCAACGTCCTGACTTTC,CASSLSRLGANVLTF
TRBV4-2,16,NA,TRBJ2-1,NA,TGTGCCAGCAGCCAAGAGACAGGACTTCGTTACAATGAGCAGTTCTTC,CASSQETGLRYNEQFF
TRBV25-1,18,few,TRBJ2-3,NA,TGTGCCAGCAGTGAATTTCGCCTAGGGGGGATCCAGACAGATACGCAGTATTTT,CASSEFRLGGIQTDTQYF
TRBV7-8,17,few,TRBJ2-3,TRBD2,TGTGCCAGCAGCACCGACGGACTAGCGGCCTTAACAGATACGCAGTATTTT,CASSTDGLAALTDTQYF
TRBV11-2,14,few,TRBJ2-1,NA,TGTGCCAGCAGCTCCTTTCGGCCTCGCAATGAGCAGTTCTTC,CASSSFRPRNEQFF
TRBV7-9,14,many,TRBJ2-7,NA,TGTGCCAGCAGCTTATCCTCCAGTCCCTACGAGCAGTACTTC,CASSLSSSPYEQYF
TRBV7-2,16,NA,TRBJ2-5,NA,TGTGCCAGCATCATGGGATTGGCGGCGGTCCAAGAGACCCAGTACTTC,CASIMGLAAVQETQYF
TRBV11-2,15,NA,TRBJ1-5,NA,TGTGCCAGCAGCCCGGAAGGCAGTATCAATCAGCCCCAGCATTTT,CASSPEGSINQPQHF
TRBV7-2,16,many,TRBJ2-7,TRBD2,TGTGCCAGCAGACCCGAGGGAGCGGGGGGCCTCTACGAGCAGTACTTC,CASRPEGAGGLYEQYF
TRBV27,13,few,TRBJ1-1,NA,TGTGCCAGCAGTTTCGAGATGAACACTGAAGCTTTCTTT,CASSFEMNTEAFF
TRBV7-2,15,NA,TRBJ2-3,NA,TGTGCCAGCAGTGCTCCGGGGGTCGGAACAGATACGCAGTATTTT,CASSAPGVGTDTQYF
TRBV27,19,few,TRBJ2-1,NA,TGTGCCAGCAGTTTATCAGCCGGGCCCGGCGCAAGCTCCTACAATGAGCAGTTCTTC,CASSLSAGPGASSYNEQFF
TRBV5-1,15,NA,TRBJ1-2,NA,TGCGCCAGCAGCTTGGCCAGGGGACTCTACTATGGCTACACCTTC,CASSLARGLYYGYTF
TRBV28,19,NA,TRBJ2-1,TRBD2,TGTGCCAGCAGTTCGAGACGGACTAGCGGGTCCGCAATATACAATGAGCAGTTCTTC,CASSSRRTSGSAIYNEQFF
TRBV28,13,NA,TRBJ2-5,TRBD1,TGTGCCAGCAGTCCCGGGACAGGAGAGACCCAGTACTTC,CASSPGTGETQYF
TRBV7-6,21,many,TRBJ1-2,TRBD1,TGTGCCAGCAGCTTAGATCCCTTGGGACAGGGGGCGTCGGGGATGACTGGTGGCTACACCTTC,CASSLDPLGQGASGMTGGYTF
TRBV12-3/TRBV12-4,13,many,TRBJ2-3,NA,TGTGCCAGCTGGGCAGGGGGGGCAGATACGCAGTATTTT,CASWAGGADTQYF
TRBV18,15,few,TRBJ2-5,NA,TGTGCCAGCTCACCACGACAAGGGTTGGAAGAGACCCAGTACTTC,CASSPRQGLEETQYF
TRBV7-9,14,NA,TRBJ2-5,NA,TGTGCCAGCAGCTTAGTACTGGGCAGGGAGACCCAGTACTTC,CASSLVLGRETQYF
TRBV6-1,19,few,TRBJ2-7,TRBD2,TGTGCCAGCAGTGAACCCGGACTAGCGGGGGGCTACAGCTCCTACGAGCAGTACTTC,CASSEPGLAGGYSSYEQYF
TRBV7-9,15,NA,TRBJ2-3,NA,TGTGCCAGCAGCTTAGATGTCCGTTTTACAGATACGCAGTATTTT,CASSLDVRFTDTQYF
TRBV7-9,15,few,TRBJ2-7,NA,TGTGCCAGCAGCAAAACGATTCAGGGGTCCCACGAGCAGTACTTC,CASSKTIQGSHEQYF